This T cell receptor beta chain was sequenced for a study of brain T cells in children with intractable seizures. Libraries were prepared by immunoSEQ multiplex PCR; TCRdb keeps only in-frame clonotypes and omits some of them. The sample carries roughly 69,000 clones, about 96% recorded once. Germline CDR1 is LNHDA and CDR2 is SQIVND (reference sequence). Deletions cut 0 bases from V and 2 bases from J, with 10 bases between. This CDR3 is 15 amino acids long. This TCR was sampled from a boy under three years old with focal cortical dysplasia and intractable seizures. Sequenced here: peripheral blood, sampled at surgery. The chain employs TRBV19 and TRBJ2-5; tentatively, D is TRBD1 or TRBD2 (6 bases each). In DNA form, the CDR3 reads TGTGCCAGTAGTATAGATGGAGGGGGTCAAGAGACCCAGTACTTC. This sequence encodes CASSIDGGGQETQYF.